This record looks at one T cell receptor beta chain sequence and its context. This clone was detected once. The specificity of this receptor is unknown. No base quality values were provided; no much bigger clone lies one nucleotide off. The data were obtained in a study of blood T cell repertoires in COVID-19 (dated by TCRdb to about 2020). About the full investigation: Samples from collaborators originated in the United States, Italy and Spain and spanned both the acute and convalescent phases of COVID-19. The dataset comprised deeply sampled blood TCRbeta repertoires from subjects exposed to, actively infected with, or recovered from COVID-19. Where HLA class I and class II types were available, the types were taken from metadata supplied by the sample provider, not from assay-based typing. Samples were obtained from the ongoing ImmuneRACE study (first 160 participants) and from 1,254 subjects provided by 6 global collaborators. The sample metadata nearly always contained a de-identified subject ID, COVID-19 status, age in years and sex. The material from the prospective study consisted of cDNA or gDNA derived from T cells, B-cell-depleted T cells, or PBMCs. The repertoires were released in a freely available public database meant as a resource for research on the immune response to SARS-CoV-2. Results and caveats for the whole study, not just this receptor: The quantity of clinical and demographic metadata differed by source and by participant and was supplied without curation.

A second Seattle source provided samples from volunteer blood donors who had recovered from COVID-19. Collaborating institutions collected whole blood in K2EDTA tubes following their own protocols. For TCRbeta analysis, collaborator samples were shipped as frozen whole blood, as isolated PBMCs, or as DNA extracted from either sample type. The immunoSEQ Assay, a bias-controlled multiplex PCR, was used to amplify TCRbeta CDR3 regions from genomic DNA. Turning to the authors' computational methods: Nucleated cell counts per sample were estimated from amplification of reference gene primers within the assay. To quantify the absolute abundance of each unique TCRbeta CDR3 rearrangement, sequence reads were collapsed and filtered. Productive Simpson clonality was computed per sample as the square root of Simpson's diversity index over productive rearrangements. The clones in this table, taken by TCRdb from immuneACCESS, are in-frame only. Not every clone is retained; where verified, under half of the shortfall comes from an unresolved V gene, and the cause of the rest is unknown. For V, J and clone size, that table is used; D and trimming come from the DNA. The table for this sample lists fewer than 300,000 clones; about nine tenths of them were counted only once. The top ten clones comprise approximately 9.4% of the sample.

V is reduced by 3 bases and J by 5 bases, leaving a spacing of 16 bases between them. The CDR3 spans 15 residues, from the cysteine through the phenylalanine. The kept DNA is CDR3 alone, 45 bases in frame from the first base. From the germline V gene (reference sequence), CDR1 is LNHDA and CDR2 is SQIVND. The TCR sequence derives from a man aged 40-49 years who had recovered from COVID-19. The rearranged chain carries TRBV19 and TRBJ2-5, with the D gene uncertain. The material sequenced was peripheral blood. CDR3 sequence: CASSIQDLVSETQYF. DNA sequence: TGTGCCAGTAGTATTCAGGATTTAGTCTCGGAGACCCAGTACTTC.